This section outlines one T cell receptor (beta chain) sequence together with its context. What it recognizes is unknown. These data originate in a study of T cell responses to AZD1222 COVID-19 vaccine. Study in general: Combined were second doses at about 4 or about 12 weeks.

Only in-frame clones appear in the TCRdb table, and some are missing; sequencing was by immunoSEQ multiplex PCR. The sample records 110,000 to 150,000 clones, roughly 88% being singletons. Germline-derived CDR1 and CDR2 are SGHDN and FVKESK. V shed 3 bases and J shed 3 bases, with 15 bases lying between them. This CDR3 comprises 15 residues. Study-level findings and limits: Spike as a whole was targeted by vaccine-associated CD4 TCRs, dominant at 160-218 and 743-854. A mostly white British donor set with more females was recruited, and clonal diversity was possibly underestimated.

This clonotype originated in an adult in good health. Source: peripheral blood, taken on day 0 of AZD1222 vaccination. The rearrangement joins TRBV14 to TRBJ2-7; no firm D call. CDR3 nucleotides: TGTGCCAGCAGCCATACTATGACGGGTGGCTACGAGCAGTACTTC. Protein product: CASSHTMTGGYEQYF. Variable domain in full (rest from reference TRBV14 and TRBJ2-7): EAGVTQFPSHSVIEKGQTVTLRCDPISGHDNLYWYRRVMGKEIKFLLHFVKESKQDESGMPNNRFLAERTGGTYSTLKVQPAELEDSGVYFCASSHTMTGGYEQYFGPGTRLTVT.